Below are 14 T cell receptor beta chains sequenced from a single sample in a study of Graves' ophthalmopathy and Graves' hyperthyroidism (dated by TCRdb to between 2017 and 2018). Instrument on record: Illumina HiSeq 2000. TCR beta CDR3 regions were amplified from RNA transcripts for repertoire sequencing. The first round was an RT-PCR using HTBI primers with the Qiagen OneStep RT-PCR kit, and this first round was followed by a second-round multiplex PCR, then size selection and purification. Through fastp at Q25 and MiXCR, TCRdb rebuilt clones from the public reads, retaining in-frame beta chains. Entries are consolidated by CDR3 protein sequence, retaining the most common genes and DNA. The sample profile shows about 660,000 distinct CDR3 sequences; 35% to 50% of them were found once. Clones ranked in the top ten supply 3% to 3.5% of the sample. The material sequenced was peripheral blood. The receptors originated from an adult man with Graves' ophthalmopathy.

The chain joins TRBV10-3 to TRBJ2-6, with 10 positions matching TRBD1. CDR3 length: 17 amino acids. The J segment lost 2 bases and the V segment lost 3 bases, leaving 4 bases of the junction unmatched. CDR1 and CDR2 (germline): ENHRY, SYGVKD. This CDR3 is CAISDGTGDTGANVLTF. The CDR3 DNA reads TGTGCCATCAGTGATGGGACAGGGGATACTGGGGCCAACGTCCTGACTTTC.

This clonotype turned up a few times. The gene calls are TRBV25-1 and TRBJ1-2; a possible D gene is TRBD1 (5 bases). The germline CDR1 and CDR2 sequences are MGHDK and SYGVNS. The CDR3 length is 10 residues. V was trimmed by 11 bases and J by 8 bases, leaving 12 bases between them. In nucleotides, the CDR3 is TGTGCCGCAGGGTCGGAAGGCTACACCTTC. Its translation: CAAGSEGYTF.

This clonotype was observed many times. The chain carries TRBV9 and TRBJ1-6; D is uncertain. CDR1 and CDR2 from the germline V gene are SGDLS and YYNGEE. The CDR3 is made up of 14 amino acids. The V and J ends lost 4 bases and 7 bases respectively, with 12 bases between them. The CDR3 DNA sequence: TGTGCCAGCAGCCACCGTAGGGAGAATTCACCCCTCCACTTT. Translation gives CASSHRRENSPLHF.

The chain uses TRBV7-3 and TRBJ2-5; 13 bases match TRBD2. CDR1 is SGHTA, CDR2 FQGTGA, per germline. The trim removed 5 bases at V and 1 base at J, leaving 10 bases unmatched. This CDR3 contains 18 residues. In nucleotides, the CDR3 is TGTGCCAGCAGCGACGGGACTAGCGGGGCTACATTCCAAGAGACCCAGTACTTC. Protein: CASSDGTSGATFQETQYF.

This clonotype was seen more than once but under ten times. CDR3: CASSQGQGYNSPLHF. Written as DNA, the CDR3 is TGTGCCAGCAGCCAGGGACAGGGTTATAATTCACCCCTCCACTTT. The chain recombines TRBV7-8 with TRBJ1-6; 9 nucleotides align to TRBD1. The CDR3 covers 15 residues. V lost 5 bases, J lost 4 bases, and 3 bases stayed unmatched. Looked up from germline, CDR1 is SGHVS and CDR2 is FQNEAQ. The entire variable domain, with the rest obtained from reference TRBV7-8 and TRBJ1-6, is as follows: GAGVSQSPRYKVAKRGQDVALRCDPISGHVSLFWYQQALGQGPEFLTYFQNEAQLDKSGLPSDRFFAERPEGSVSTLKIQRTQQEDSAVYLCASSQGQGYNSPLHFGNGTRLTVT.

Regarding this clonotype: An end of the junction does not agree with germline; a read error may underlie this. This chain links TRBV5-1 with TRBJ1-4; D gene uncertain. The germline CDR1 and CDR2 sequences are SGHRS and YFSETQ. This CDR3 comprises 14 residues. The CDR3 DNA is TGTGCCAGCAGCCCCTGGGGAGGGAATGAAAAACTGTTTTTT. It codes for CASSPWGGNEKLFF.

A few counts support this clonotype. V usage is TRBV11-2 and J usage is TRBJ2-7, with 8 bases aligning to TRBD2. The length of the CDR3 is 16 residues. V lost 4 bases to trimming and J lost 6 bases; unmatched junction nucleotides: 14. The germline V gene encodes CDR1 SGHAT and CDR2 FQNNGV. The CDR3 bases are TGTGCCAGCAGCTCCCAAGGTTTTAGCGGGGACCGCGAGCAGTACTTC. It yields the protein CASSSQGFSGDREQYF. The variable domain in full, completed from reference TRBV11-2 and TRBJ2-7, reads EAGVAQSPRYKIIEKRQSVAFWCNPISGHATLYWYQQILGQGPKLLIQFQNNGVVDDSQLPKDRFSAERLKGVDSTLKIQPAKLEDSAVYLCASSSQGFSGDREQYFGPGTRLTVT.

The chain employs TRBV10-3 and TRBJ2-7, with TRBD1 matching over 8 bases. V dropped 2 bases and J dropped 13; count of bases not matched to a gene: 16. The CDR3 contains 15 residues. Germline V gene sequence: CDR1 ENHRY, CDR2 SYGVKD. DNA of the CDR3: TGTGCCATCAGTGAGGCCGACAGGGGCGATAAAAACCGCTACTTC. It translates to CAISEADRGDKNRYF.

The rearrangement uses TRBV5-6 and TRBJ1-2; 7 nucleotides align to TRBD1. Trimming took 8 bases from V and 6 from J; bases not matched to a gene: 13. The CDR3 is 14 residues long. Per germline, CDR1 SGHDT and CDR2 YYEEEE. CDR3 residues: CASTRSEGAHGYTF. For the CDR3, the DNA is TGTGCCAGTACCCGCAGCGAGGGGGCCCATGGCTACACCTTC.

Only one count was recorded for this clonotype. The V gene is TRBV5-4, the J gene TRBJ1-3, with 7 bases matching TRBD1. V shed 4 bases, J shed 0 bases, and the junction held 4 bases outside the gene matches. This CDR3 has 15 residues. The V gene's germline CDR1 is SGHNT and CDR2 YYREEE (reference sequence). CDR3 sequence reads: CASSETGISGNTIYF. The CDR3 nucleotides are TGTGCCAGCAGCGAGACAGGGATCTCTGGAAACACCATATATTTT.

J is TRBJ1-3 and V is TRBV6-5; the D is unclear. The V gene's germline CDR1 is MNHEY and CDR2 SVGAGI. This CDR3 spans 14 amino acids. Trimming shortened V by 7 bases and J by 3 bases, and 13 bases separated the two germline ends. This chain's CDR3 is CASKPYSIGNTIYF. CDR3 sequence (DNA): TGTGCCAGCAAGCCCTACAGTATTGGAAACACCATATATTTT.

The chain combines TRBV29-1 with TRBJ2-6, with D unresolved. Germline V gene lookup returns CDR1 SQVTM and CDR2 ANQGSEA. The CDR3 is 12 amino acids. Trimming removed 2 bases from V and 6 bases from J, with 5 bases in between. CDR3 residues: CSVEMAANVLTF. The CDR3 DNA reads TGCAGCGTTGAAATGGCGGCCAACGTCCTGACTTTC.

V gene TRBV10-3 combines with J gene TRBJ2-7; 8 nucleotides agree with TRBD1. The CDR3 loop spans 13 amino acids. Germline V lookup: CDR1 ENHRY, CDR2 SYGVKD. J gave up 1 base and V 8 bases, and 4 bases lay outside the gene matches. The CDR3 DNA sequence: TGTGCCATCCACGGGACAGGATCCTACGAGCAGTACTTC. Encoded protein: CAIHGTGSYEQYF.

With respect to this clonotype: Given a much more abundant clone one base away, this may be a read error. The V call is TRBV7-2, the J call TRBJ1-4; weak D call: TRBD1 (5 bases). CDR1 and CDR2 (germline): SGHTA, FQGNSA. This CDR3 spans 13 amino acids. Trimming took 5 bases from V and 13 from J, leaving 17 bases between them. The CDR3 coding sequence is TGTGCCAGCAGCCCCTACGACGGGGCGGGACTGTTTTTT. Translated: CASSPYDGAGLFF.